Shown below are 11 T cell receptor beta chains from a single sample sequenced in a study of blood T cell repertoires in COVID-19. The data were produced by immunoSEQ multiplex PCR, yet TCRdb's version contains in-frame clones alone and is incomplete. The sample shows roughly 420,000 clones, around nine tenths of them seen only once. Material: PBMCs or T cells enriched from blood (not recorded which). The source is a woman younger than 45 with acute COVID-19.

The CDR3 is CAWSVGSRGNYGYTF. CDR3 nucleotides: TGTGCCTGGAGTGTAGGGAGCAGGGGGAACTATGGCTACACCTTC. The gene calls are TRBV30 and TRBJ1-2; 7 bases map to TRBD1. V lost 0 bases and J lost 2; bases outside the gene matches: 6. CDR3 size: 15 residues. Germline V gene lookup returns CDR1 GTSNPN and CDR2 SVGIG (reference sequence).

This rearrangement joins TRBV18 to TRBJ1-5; 8 bases match TRBD1. Germline values: CDR1 KGHSH, CDR2 LQKENI. The CDR3 extends over 14 amino acids. Losses at the gene ends were 4 bases for V and 5 bases for J; bases not matched to a gene: 4. The CDR3 region has the DNA TGTGCCAGCTCACGACAGGGGAACTATCAGCCCCAGCATTTT. This translates into CASSRQGNYQPQHF.

V gene TRBV6-1 combines with J gene TRBJ1-4; tentatively, D is TRBD1 (6 bases). Germline V gene sequence: CDR1 MNHNS, CDR2 SASEGT. CDR3 length: 14 amino acids. Between the trimmed V and J ends, which lost 0 bases and 8 bases, there was a span of 10 bases. This CDR3 reads CASSEAGGVEKLFF. For the CDR3, the DNA is TGTGCCAGCAGTGAAGCAGGGGGGGTCGAAAAACTGTTTTTT.

A few counts support this clone. The CDR3 region is CASSDSWTEAFF. As DNA, the CDR3 is TGCGCCAGCAGTGACAGTTGGACTGAAGCTTTCTTT. The V and J genes are TRBV10-1 and TRBJ1-1; D uncertain. CDR1 is WNHNN and CDR2 is SYGVQD in the germline V gene (reference sequence). V lost 3 bases and J lost 5, with 7 bases in between. The CDR3 is made up of 12 amino acids.

The chain carries TRBV2 and TRBJ2-1; 10 nucleotides match TRBD2. Per the germline V gene, CDR1 is SNHLY and CDR2 is FYNNEI. This CDR3 spans 14 amino acids. Trimming removed 4 bases from V and 6 bases from J; junction bases left unmatched: 3. CDR3 amino acids: CASSVLAGFNEQFF. The CDR3 DNA reads TGTGCCAGCAGTGTACTAGCGGGGTTCAATGAGCAGTTCTTC.

The table lists this clone with a count of one. The rearrangement links TRBV19 to TRBJ2-3; D ambiguous. Germline V gene sequence: CDR1 LNHDA, CDR2 SQIVND (reference sequence). This CDR3 is 12 amino acids long. Between the trimmed V and J ends, which lost 7 bases and 4 bases, there was a span of 9 bases. The CDR3 reads CASNLGADTQYF. The CDR3 DNA reads as TGTGCCAGTAACCTCGGAGCAGATACGCAGTATTTT. Supplemented by reference TRBV19 and TRBJ2-3, the full variable domain reads DGGITQSPKYLFRKEGQNVTLSCEQNLNHDAMYWYRQDPGQGLRLIYYSQIVNDFQKGDIAEGYSVSREKKESFPLTVTSAQKNPTAFYLCASNLGADTQYFGPGTRLTVL.

This chain links TRBV28 with TRBJ1-1; 7 nucleotides match TRBD1. CDR1 is MDHEN, CDR2 SYDVKM, per germline. CDR3 length equals 17 residues. J gave up 0 bases and V 7 bases, and 14 bases lay outside the gene matches. Written as DNA, the CDR3 is TGTGCCAGCACTACCCCCGACAGGGTTGGCATGAACACTGAAGCTTTCTTT. Translating gives CASTTPDRVGMNTEAFF.

This clone came up a few times. This chain uses TRBV4-1 with TRBJ1-3, with D possibly being TRBD1 (5 bases). V lost 1 base and J 4 bases, leaving 11 bases between the germline ends. CDR1 and CDR2 from the germline V gene are MGHRA and YSYEKL. CDR3 length equals 15 residues. The CDR3 DNA reads as TGCGCCAGCAGCCAAGGCAGGGAGGCCGGAAACACCATATATTTT. Translating it yields CASSQGREAGNTIYF.

V usage is TRBV5-6 and J usage is TRBJ2-7, with D uncertain. Trimming cost V 5 bases and J 2 bases, with 11 bases left between them. This CDR3 is 13 amino acids long. Germline values: CDR1 SGHDT, CDR2 YYEEEE. The CDR3 spells CASRKVSAYEQYF. CDR3 DNA: TGTGCCAGCAGGAAAGTTTCGGCCTACGAGCAGTACTTC.

Of note for this clone: Other DNA sequences in this sample translate to the same CDR3. The chain uses TRBV7-2 and TRBJ2-5; TRBD1 matches 9 bases. Germline CDR1 is SGHTA and CDR2 is FQGNSA. The ends lost 5 bases at V and 0 bases at J; junction bases unmatched: 4. The CDR3 runs to 15 residues. CDR3 DNA sequence: TGTGCCAGCAGCCTGGGGACAGGGTACCAAGAGACCCAGTACTTC. It yields the protein CASSLGTGYQETQYF. The variable domain in full, completed from reference TRBV7-2 and TRBJ2-5, reads GAGVSQSPSNKVTEKGKDVELRCDPISGHTALYWYRQSLGQGLEFLIYFQGNSAPDKSGLPSDRFSAERTGGSVSTLTIQRTQQEDSAVYLCASSLGTGYQETQYFGPGTRLLVL.

V is TRBV2 and J is TRBJ2-7; a possible D gene is TRBD1 (6 bases). The CDR3 length is 14 residues. V lost 7 bases, J lost 1 base, and 14 bases lay in between. Germline CDR1 reads SNHLY; CDR2 reads FYNNEI. This CDR3 is CASTERQASYEQYF. The DNA for the CDR3 is TGTGCCAGCACTGAGAGACAGGCATCCTACGAGCAGTACTTC.